This TCR beta chain was identified during a study of blood T cell repertoires in COVID-19. In the study overall: T cells, B-cell-depleted T cells, or PBMCs provided the cDNA or gDNA that served as material.

V shed 3 bases and J 1 base; nucleotides not matched to a gene: 7. The length of the CDR3 is 15 residues. Looked up from germline, CDR1 is DFQATT and CDR2 is SNEGSKA (reference sequence). Clones were read by immunoSEQ multiplex PCR, and TCRdb kept only the in-frame ones, dropping some. Here the sample spans fewer than 250,000 clones, around 86% being singletons. About this clone itself: Other DNA sequences in the same sample also yield this CDR3.

This sequence originates from a man aged 55 to 69 with acute or convalescent COVID-19. The rearrangement joins TRBV20-1 to TRBJ2-7; 9 bases line up with TRBD1. Material for sequencing was peripheral blood. CDR3 bases: TGCAGTGCTAGTGGGGGACAGGGCCTTTCCTACGAGCAGTACTTC. Translating gives CSASGGQGLSYEQYF.